This TCR beta chain originates from a study of radiotherapy plus CTLA-4 blockade in lung cancer. Repertoires were generated with immunoSEQ multiplex PCR, while TCRdb's copy carries only in-frame clones and drops some. The table has some 41,000 clones, roughly 67% seen once; the top ten hold 20% to 25%. V lost 5 bases and J lost 6, with 19 bases in between. CDR3 length: 15 residues. Germline V gives CDR1 MNHEY, CDR2 SVGAGI. This TCR came from a human donor with non-small cell lung cancer who had a partial response to radiotherapy plus ipilimumab. The rearrangement uses TRBV6-5 and TRBJ1-1; perhaps TRBD1 as D (5 bases). This sample comprised peripheral blood, obtained from a patient treated with radiotherapy plus ipilimumab. CDR3 DNA sequence: TGTGCCAGCAGTATCCCCCACCGGAGGGGCGCTGAAGCTTTCTTT. Protein product: CASSIPHRRGAEAFF.